The clone carrying this T cell receptor (beta chain) was counted only a few times. Germline-derived CDR1 and CDR2 are MDHEN and SYDVKM. V lost 8 bases and J lost 9, with 13 bases in between. CDR3 size: 11 residues. This specimen belongs to a study of cytomegalovirus exposure and HLA in healthy donors. PCR was performed using 60 Vbeta and 13 Jbeta primers. The table came from immunoSEQ multiplex PCR; TCRdb's copy has only in-frame clones and leaves some out. The sample lists 100,000 to 120,000 clones, over 75% occurring once. The sequenced sample consisted of PBMCs. The chain is built from TRBV28 and TRBJ2-5, with D perhaps TRBD2 (5 bases). This TCR derives from a woman aged 30 to 39 in good health and CMV-seropositive. The CDR3 reads CASVPPSSQYF. CDR3 coding DNA: TGTGCCAGCGTTCCCCCTAGCTCCCAGTACTTC.